These 7 T cell receptor beta chains came from one sample sequenced in a study of CD8+ T cells in alopecia areata. Treatment defined: oral pan-JAK inhibitor, 5-10 mg twice daily. Extraction of RNA preceded its reverse transcription into cDNA, which served as the sequencing template. Using immunoSEQ multiplex PCR, the repertoire was profiled, and TCRdb retains in-frame clones only, with some absent. The sample lists under 150,000 clones, 50% to 55% occurring once. This material consisted of CD4+ T cells sorted from blood, taken at week 4, from a patient treated with tofacitinib. Source of these receptors: a human donor with alopecia areata.

This clone was seen a handful of times. V gene TRBV2 combines with J gene TRBJ1-5; TRBD1 is a possible D gene (5 bases). Germline loops: CDR1 SNHLY, CDR2 FYNNEI. The CDR3 length is 13 residues. V gave up 8 bases and J gave up 2 bases, with 10 bases separating them. CDR3 nucleotide sequence: TGTGCCAGCGAGGGGAGTGGCAATCAGCCCCAGCATTTT. It encodes CASEGSGNQPQHF.

This sequence joins TRBV7-2 and TRBJ1-2; no definite D call. V was cut by 7 bases and J by 0 bases, with 12 bases left in between. This CDR3 comprises 14 residues. In germline, CDR1 is SGHTA, CDR2 FQGNSA. The CDR3 spells CASTRAVANYGYTF. For the CDR3, the DNA is TGTGCCAGCACCCGGGCCGTAGCTAACTATGGCTACACCTTC.

V gene TRBV15 combines with J gene TRBJ1-1; 7 positions agree with TRBD1. V lost 3 bases and J lost 1; bases outside the gene matches: 5. This CDR3 region has 15 residues. CDR1 is LNHNV, CDR2 YYDKDF, per germline (reference sequence). The CDR3 region is CATSSQQGWNTEAFF. The CDR3 nucleotides are TGTGCCACCAGCAGCCAACAGGGGTGGAACACTGAAGCTTTCTTT.

A few counts support this clone. This chain connects TRBV29-1 to TRBJ2-3; 8 nucleotides agree with TRBD2. V lost 8 bases to trimming and J lost 1 base; unmatched junction nucleotides: 8. The V gene's germline CDR1 is SQVTM and CDR2 ANQGSEA. This CDR3 region has 14 residues. DNA for the CDR3: TGCAGCTGGGATAGCGGGACGGGCACAGATACGCAGTATTTT. Protein sequence: CSWDSGTGTDTQYF.

This sequence joins TRBV5-1 and TRBJ2-5, with 9 bases matching TRBD2. CDR1 SGHRS and CDR2 YFSETQ come from the germline V gene. J was trimmed by 4 bases and V by 0 bases; bases with no gene match: 7. The CDR3 covers 16 residues. The CDR3 nucleotides read TGCGCCAGCAGCTTGGTTTGGACTAGCGTCGGAGAGACCCAGTACTTC. Residues: CASSLVWTSVGETQYF.

V is TRBV6-5 and J is TRBJ2-3; no definite D call. This CDR3 region has 14 residues. Per the germline V gene, CDR1 is MNHEY and CDR2 is SVGAGI. Trimming took off 0 bases at V and 4 bases at J, with 8 bases between the two ends. The CDR3 loop reads CASSYSITADTQYF. CDR3 in DNA: TGTGCCAGCAGTTACTCGATAACTGCAGATACGCAGTATTTT.

The J gene is TRBJ1-2, the V gene TRBV30, with D unresolved. Germline CDR1 GTSNPN, CDR2 SVGIG (reference sequence). The V and J ends lost 1 base and 2 bases respectively, with 8 bases between them. This CDR3 is built from 13 residues. The CDR3 region is CAWSAGNNYGYTF. As DNA, the CDR3 is TGTGCCTGGAGTGCGGGCAACAACTATGGCTACACCTTC. Supplemented by reference TRBV30 and TRBJ1-2, the full variable domain reads SQTIHQWPATLVQPVGSPLSLECTVEGTSNPNLYWYRQAAGRGLQLLFYSVGIGQISSEVPQNLSASRPQDRQFILSSKKLLLSDSGFYLCAWSAGNNYGYTFGSGTRLTVV.